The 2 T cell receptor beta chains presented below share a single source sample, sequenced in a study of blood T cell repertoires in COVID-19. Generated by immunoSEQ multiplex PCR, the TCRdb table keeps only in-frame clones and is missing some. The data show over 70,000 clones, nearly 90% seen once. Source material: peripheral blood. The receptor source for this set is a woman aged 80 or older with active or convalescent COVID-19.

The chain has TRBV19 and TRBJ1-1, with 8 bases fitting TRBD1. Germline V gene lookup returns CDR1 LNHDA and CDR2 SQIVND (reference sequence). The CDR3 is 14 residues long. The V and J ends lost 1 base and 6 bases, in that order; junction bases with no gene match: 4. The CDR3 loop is CASSIAGQGAEAFF. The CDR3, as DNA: TGTGCCAGTAGTATAGCCGGACAGGGCGCTGAAGCTTTCTTT.

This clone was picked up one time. The DNA for the CDR3 is TGTGCCACCAGCAGAGCGACAAGAAATACGCAGTATTTT. Amino acids: CATSRATRNTQYF. The chain joins TRBV15 to TRBJ2-3; D is unclear. The CDR3 sequence is 13 residues long. With 1 base removed from V and 7 bases from J, the gap between germline ends came to 9 bases. The germline V gene has CDR1 LNHNV and CDR2 YYDKDF (reference sequence).